This T cell receptor (beta chain) was identified during a study of blood T cell repertoires in COVID-19. Whole-study context: PBMCs, B-cell-depleted T cells, or T cells provided the cDNA or gDNA that made up the material.

As originally analysed: Amplification with reference gene primers provided the estimates of nucleated cell counts. Using immunoSEQ multiplex PCR, the repertoire was profiled, and TCRdb retains in-frame clones only, with some absent. The D gene and trimming were derived from the DNA, and the V and J assignments and clone size from that table. The sample includes fewer than 400,000 clones, approximately 85% of them seen just once. In its sample, this clone was seen a few times. Cohorts were assigned according to the clinical history that participants reported. Recovery among Cohort 3 donors was established by two negative PCRs, clearance, or symptom resolution. This receptor was taken from a man aged 30-40 years who had recovered from COVID-19. Sequenced: PBMCs or T cells enriched from blood (not recorded which).

CDR3: CASSQGGGPTSPLHF. CDR3 nucleotides: TGTGCCAGCAGCCAAGGGGGGGGTCCCACTTCACCCCTCCACTTT. The rearrangement links TRBV3-1 (or the pseudogene TRBV3-2) to TRBJ1-6; perhaps TRBD1 as D (5 bases). CDR3 length: 15 residues. Germline V CDR1 and CDR2: LGHDT, YNNKEL (reference sequence). Trimming cost V 1 base and J 9 bases, with 13 bases left between them.